Listed below are T cell receptor beta chains from one sample, sequenced in a study of blood T cells in healthy people across ages. TCRdb analysed the 5' RACE reads with MiXCR anew, one entry per CDR3 protein. Here the sample spans roughly 1.5 million distinct CDR3 sequences, under 55% being singletons. Sequences were obtained from blood. Receptor source: a young woman in good health. The CDR3 runs from the conserved cysteine through the conserved F or W. The D gene is left open where the match is weak. Not every row has a clone size; where given, it reads once, few, many or a size class.

v_call	d_call	clone_size	j_call	cdr3_nt	cdr3_aa
TRBV20-1	TRBD1	few	TRBJ2-7	TGCAGTGCTAGACACCCGGGACAGGGCTACGAGCAGTACTTC	CSARHPGQGYEQYF
TRBV28	-	-	TRBJ2-7	TGTGCCAGCAGACCCCCTGAGGTCTACAATGAGCAGTACTTC	CASRPPEVYNEQYF
TRBV20-1	-	-	TRBJ1-5	TGCAGTGCTAGTAGACAGCAATATAGCAATCAGCCCCAGCATTTT	CSASRQQYSNQPQHF
TRBV5-1	-	-	TRBJ2-7	TGCGCCAGCAGCTTGGAGGTAGGGAAAGTCGACGAGCAGTACTTC	CASSLEVGKVDEQYF
TRBV4-3	-	few	TRBJ2-7	TGCGCCAGCAGCCAAGATTCTTGGGGAATCTACGAGCAGTACTTC	CASSQDSWGIYEQYF
TRBV12-3/TRBV12-4	TRBD1	few	TRBJ2-7	TGTGCCAGCAGCCCCGTTGGGTGGGACAGCCACTCTACGAGGCAGTACTTC	CASSPVGWDSHSTRQYF
TRBV20-1	TRBD2	-	TRBJ2-1	TGCAGTGCAGGAGGGACTAGCGGGAGCAATGAGCAGTTCTTC	CSAGGTSGSNEQFF
TRBV20-1	-	few	TRBJ2-7	TGCAGTGCTAGAATTACAGACGAGCAGTACTTC	CSARITDEQYF
TRBV20-1	-	-	TRBJ1-2	TGCAGCGCTAGCACACTTAACTATGACTACACCTTC	CSASTLNYDYTF
TRBV6-1	-	-	TRBJ1-2	TGTGCCAGCAGTGAAGCTTCTCCGATGCCCCGGAATGGCTACACCTTC	CASSEASPMPRNGYTF
TRBV2	TRBD1	few	TRBJ2-3	TGTGCCAGCAGTGACGGACAGGGGCTCACAGATACGCAGTATTTT	CASSDGQGLTDTQYF
TRBV27	-	few	TRBJ1-1	TGTGCCAGCAGTTTAAATTTTAACAGGCCTAACACTGAAGCTTTCTTT	CASSLNFNRPNTEAFF
TRBV25-1	TRBD1	few	TRBJ2-4	TGTGCCAGCAGTGAATCAGGGGGAAAAGTCAATTCCAAAAACATTCAGTACTTC	CASSESGGKVNSKNIQYF
TRBV9	-	-	TRBJ1-2	TGTGCCAGCAGCGACGGACGGGGGGCCGCGCTTGGCTATGGCTACACCTTC	CASSDGRGAALGYGYTF
TRBV4-3	TRBD2	-	TRBJ2-1	TGCGCCAGCAGCCTAGGACGGGCGGGGGACCTCTACAATGAGCAGTTCTTC	CASSLGRAGDLYNEQFF
TRBV4-1	TRBD2	-	TRBJ2-5	TGCGCCAGCAGCCCCCTAGCGGGGGGGAGTGGTGAGACCCAGTACTTC	CASSPLAGGSGETQYF
TRBV6-2/TRBV6-3	-	few	TRBJ2-7	TGTGCCAGCAGCTACGTTGGGAGGACCTACCTTTACGAGCAGTACTTC	CASSYVGRTYLYEQYF
TRBV7-9	TRBD1	-	TRBJ1-1	TGTGCCAGCAGCCAAGGGGACAGGCGGAACACTGAAGCTTTCTTT	CASSQGDRRNTEAFF